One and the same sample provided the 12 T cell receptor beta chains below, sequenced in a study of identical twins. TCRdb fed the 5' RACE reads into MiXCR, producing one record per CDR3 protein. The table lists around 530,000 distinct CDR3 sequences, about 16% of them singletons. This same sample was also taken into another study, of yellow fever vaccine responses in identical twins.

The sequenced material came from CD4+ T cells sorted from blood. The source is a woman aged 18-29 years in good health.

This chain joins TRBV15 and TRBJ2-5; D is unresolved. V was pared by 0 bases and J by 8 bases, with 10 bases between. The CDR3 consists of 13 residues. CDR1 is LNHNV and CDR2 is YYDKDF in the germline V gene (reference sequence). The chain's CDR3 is CATSRDSEQTQYF. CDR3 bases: TGTGCCACCAGCAGAGATAGTGAGCAAACCCAGTACTTC. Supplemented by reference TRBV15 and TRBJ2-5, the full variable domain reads DAMVIQNPRYQVTQFGKPVTLSCSQTLNHNVMYWYQQKSSQAPKLLFHYYDKDFNNEADTPDNFQSRRPNTSFCFLDIRSPGLGDTAMYLCATSRDSEQTQYFGPGTRLLVL.

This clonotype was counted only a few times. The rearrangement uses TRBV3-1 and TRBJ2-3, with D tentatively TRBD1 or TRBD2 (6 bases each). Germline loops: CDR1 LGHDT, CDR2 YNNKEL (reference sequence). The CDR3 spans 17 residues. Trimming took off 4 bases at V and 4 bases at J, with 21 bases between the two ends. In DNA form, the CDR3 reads TGTGCCAGCAGCCTCCGGACCGGGGGCTATCGGGCAGATACGCAGTATTTT. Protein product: CASSLRTGGYRADTQYF.

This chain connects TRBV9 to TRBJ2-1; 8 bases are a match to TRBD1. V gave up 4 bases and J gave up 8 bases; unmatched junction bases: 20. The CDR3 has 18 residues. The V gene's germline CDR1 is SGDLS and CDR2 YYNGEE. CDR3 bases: TGTGCCAGCAGCAAAGACAGGGGTCAAAATTCAAGGAGCGATGAGCAGTTCTTC. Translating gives CASSKDRGQNSRSDEQFF. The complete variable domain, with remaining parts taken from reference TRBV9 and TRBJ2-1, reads DSGVTQTPKHLITATGQRVTLRCSPRSGDLSVYWYQQSLDQGLQFLIQYYNGEERAKGNILERFSAQQFPDLHSELNLSSLELGDSALYFCASSKDRGQNSRSDEQFFGPGTRLTVL.

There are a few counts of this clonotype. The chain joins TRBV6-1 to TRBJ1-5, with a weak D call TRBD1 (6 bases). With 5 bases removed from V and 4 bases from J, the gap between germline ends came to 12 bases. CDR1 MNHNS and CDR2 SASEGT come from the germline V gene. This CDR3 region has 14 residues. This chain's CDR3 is CASSRRQENQPQHF. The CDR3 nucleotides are TGTGCCAGCAGTAGACGACAGGAGAATCAGCCCCAGCATTTT.

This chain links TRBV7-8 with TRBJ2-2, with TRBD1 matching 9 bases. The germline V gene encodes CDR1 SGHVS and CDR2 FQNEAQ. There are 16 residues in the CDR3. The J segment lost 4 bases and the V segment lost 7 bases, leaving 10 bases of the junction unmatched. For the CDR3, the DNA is TGTGCCAGCATGGGAGGGACAGGGCGCGGCACCGGGGAGCTGTTTTTT. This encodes CASMGGTGRGTGELFF.

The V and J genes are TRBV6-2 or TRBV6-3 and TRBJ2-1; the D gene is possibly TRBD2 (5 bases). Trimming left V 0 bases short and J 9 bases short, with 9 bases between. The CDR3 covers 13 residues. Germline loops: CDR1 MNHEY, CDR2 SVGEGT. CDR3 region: CASSYSLASEQFF. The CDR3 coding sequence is TGTGCCAGCAGTTACTCCCTAGCTAGTGAGCAGTTCTTC.

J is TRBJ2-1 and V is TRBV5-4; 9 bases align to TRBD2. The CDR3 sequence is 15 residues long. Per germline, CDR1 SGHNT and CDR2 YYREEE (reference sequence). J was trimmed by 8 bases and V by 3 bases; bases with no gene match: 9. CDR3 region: CASSSAGGPWDEQFF. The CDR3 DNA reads TGTGCCAGCAGCTCAGCGGGAGGCCCTTGGGATGAGCAGTTCTTC.

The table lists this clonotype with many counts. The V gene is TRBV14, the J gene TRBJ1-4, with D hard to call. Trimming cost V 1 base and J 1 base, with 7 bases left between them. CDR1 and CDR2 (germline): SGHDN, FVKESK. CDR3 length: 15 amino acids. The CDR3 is CASSQVWGTNEKLFF. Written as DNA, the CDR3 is TGTGCCAGCAGCCAAGTATGGGGAACTAATGAAAAACTGTTTTTT.

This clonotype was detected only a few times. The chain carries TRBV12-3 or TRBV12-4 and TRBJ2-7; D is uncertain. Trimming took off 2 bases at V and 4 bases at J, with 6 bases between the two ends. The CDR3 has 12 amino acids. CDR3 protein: CASSLNPYEQYF. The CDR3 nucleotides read TGTGCCAGCAGTTTAAACCCATACGAGCAGTACTTC.

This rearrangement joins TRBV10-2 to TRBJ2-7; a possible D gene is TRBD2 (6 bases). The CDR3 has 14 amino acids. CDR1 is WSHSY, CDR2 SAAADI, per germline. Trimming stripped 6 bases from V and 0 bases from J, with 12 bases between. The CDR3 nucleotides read TGCGCCAGCAGGTGGGACTCAAGCTCCTACGAGCAGTACTTC. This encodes CASRWDSSSYEQYF.

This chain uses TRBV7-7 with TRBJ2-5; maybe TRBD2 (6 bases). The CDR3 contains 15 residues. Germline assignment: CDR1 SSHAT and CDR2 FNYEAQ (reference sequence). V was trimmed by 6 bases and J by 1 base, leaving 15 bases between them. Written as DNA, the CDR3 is TGTGCCAGCAGTCTAGAGCTAGCGCGCCAAGAGACCCAGTACTTC. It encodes CASSLELARQETQYF.

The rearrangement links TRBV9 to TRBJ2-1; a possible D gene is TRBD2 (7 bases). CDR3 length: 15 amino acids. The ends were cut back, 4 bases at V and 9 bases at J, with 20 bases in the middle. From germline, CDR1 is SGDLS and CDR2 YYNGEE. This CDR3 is CASSPGLGGAVEQFF. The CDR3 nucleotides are TGTGCCAGCAGCCCTGGACTAGGGGGGGCGGTTGAGCAGTTCTTC.